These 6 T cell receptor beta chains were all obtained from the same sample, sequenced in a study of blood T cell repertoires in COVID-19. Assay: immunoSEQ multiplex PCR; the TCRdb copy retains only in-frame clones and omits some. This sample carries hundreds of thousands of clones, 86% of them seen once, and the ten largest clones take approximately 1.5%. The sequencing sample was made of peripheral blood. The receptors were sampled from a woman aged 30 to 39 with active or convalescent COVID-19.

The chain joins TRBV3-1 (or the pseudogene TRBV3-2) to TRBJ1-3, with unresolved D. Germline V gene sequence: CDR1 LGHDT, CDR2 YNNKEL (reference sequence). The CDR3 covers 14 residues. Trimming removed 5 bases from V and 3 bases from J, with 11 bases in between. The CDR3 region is CASSFTSDGNTIYF. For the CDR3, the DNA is TGTGCCAGCAGCTTTACGTCAGATGGAAACACCATATATTTT.

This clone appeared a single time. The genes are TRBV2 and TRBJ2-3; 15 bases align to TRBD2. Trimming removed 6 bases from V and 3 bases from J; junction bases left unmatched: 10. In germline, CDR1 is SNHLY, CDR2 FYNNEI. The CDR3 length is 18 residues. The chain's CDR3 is CASSGTSGGPGGTDTQYF. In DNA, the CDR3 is TGTGCCAGCAGCGGGACTAGCGGGGGGCCCGGAGGAACAGATACGCAGTATTTT.

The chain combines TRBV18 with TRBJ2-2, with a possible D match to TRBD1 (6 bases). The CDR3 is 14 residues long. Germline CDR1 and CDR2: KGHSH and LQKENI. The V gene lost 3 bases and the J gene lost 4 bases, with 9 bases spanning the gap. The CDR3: CASSPGHTTGELFF. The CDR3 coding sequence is TGTGCCAGCTCACCGGGACACACCACCGGGGAGCTGTTTTTT.

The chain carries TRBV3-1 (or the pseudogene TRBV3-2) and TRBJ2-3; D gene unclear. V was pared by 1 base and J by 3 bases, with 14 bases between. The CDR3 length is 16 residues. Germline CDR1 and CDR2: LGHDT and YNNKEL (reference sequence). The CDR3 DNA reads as TGTGCCAGCAGCCAAGCTCGAGTAGGAGAGACAGATACGCAGTATTTT. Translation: CASSQARVGETDTQYF.

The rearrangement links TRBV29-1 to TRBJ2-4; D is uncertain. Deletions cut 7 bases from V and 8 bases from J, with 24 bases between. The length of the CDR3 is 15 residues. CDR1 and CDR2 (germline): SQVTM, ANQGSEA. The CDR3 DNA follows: TGCAGCGCCCGAACCGAGTCATTCTATGGTGACATTCAGTACTTC. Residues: CSARTESFYGDIQYF.

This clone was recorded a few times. CDR3 DNA: TGTGCCAGCAGTTTCACAGGGGGCATGGGCGAGACCCAGTACTTC. Its protein is CASSFTGGMGETQYF. The chain couples TRBV27 to TRBJ2-5; TRBD1 matches 9 bases. J lost 5 bases, V lost 3 bases, and 7 bases had no gene match. The CDR3 loop spans 15 amino acids. Germline lookup yields CDR1 MNHEY and CDR2 SMNVEV (reference sequence).